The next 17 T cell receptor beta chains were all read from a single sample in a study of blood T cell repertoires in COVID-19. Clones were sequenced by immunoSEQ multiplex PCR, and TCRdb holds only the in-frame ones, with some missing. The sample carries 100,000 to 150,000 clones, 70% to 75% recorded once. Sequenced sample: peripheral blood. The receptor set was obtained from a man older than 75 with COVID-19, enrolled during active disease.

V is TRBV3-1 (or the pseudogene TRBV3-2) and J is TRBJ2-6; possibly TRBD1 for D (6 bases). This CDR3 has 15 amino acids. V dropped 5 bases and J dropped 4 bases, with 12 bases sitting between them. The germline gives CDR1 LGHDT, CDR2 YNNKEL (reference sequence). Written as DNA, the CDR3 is TGTGCCAGCAGCGATACAGGGACGGGGGCCAACGTCCTGACTTTC. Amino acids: CASSDTGTGANVLTF.

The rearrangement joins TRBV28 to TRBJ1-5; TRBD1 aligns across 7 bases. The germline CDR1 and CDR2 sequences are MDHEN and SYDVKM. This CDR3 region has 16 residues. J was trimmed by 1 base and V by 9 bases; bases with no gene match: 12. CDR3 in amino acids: CASLEIGGSSNQPQHF. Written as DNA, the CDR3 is TGTGCCAGTTTGGAAATAGGGGGCTCAAGCAATCAGCCCCAGCATTTT.

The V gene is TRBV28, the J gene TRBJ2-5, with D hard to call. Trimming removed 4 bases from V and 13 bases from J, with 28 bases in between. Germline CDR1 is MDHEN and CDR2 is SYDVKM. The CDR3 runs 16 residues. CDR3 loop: CASSSIREQQGPAWYF. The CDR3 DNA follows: TGTGCCAGCAGTTCAATACGAGAACAGCAAGGTCCCGCGTGGTACTTC.

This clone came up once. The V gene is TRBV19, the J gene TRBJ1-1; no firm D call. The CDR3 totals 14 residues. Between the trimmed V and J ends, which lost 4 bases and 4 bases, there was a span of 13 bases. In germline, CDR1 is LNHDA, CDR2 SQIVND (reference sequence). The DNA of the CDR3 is TGTGCCAGTAGTAACCGGGAGAAGGCCACTGAAGCTTTCTTT. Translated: CASSNREKATEAFF.

The CDR3, as DNA: TGTGCCAGCAGCTTACCTAGCGGGGGGGGACTGTATGAGCAGTTCTTC. This translates into CASSLPSGGGLYEQFF. This chain connects TRBV7-8 to TRBJ2-1; 12 bases are a match to TRBD2. The CDR3 totals 16 residues. Germline lookup yields CDR1 SGHVS and CDR2 FQNEAQ. The junction had 7 bases not matched to a gene; V was cut back by 2 bases and J by 8 bases.

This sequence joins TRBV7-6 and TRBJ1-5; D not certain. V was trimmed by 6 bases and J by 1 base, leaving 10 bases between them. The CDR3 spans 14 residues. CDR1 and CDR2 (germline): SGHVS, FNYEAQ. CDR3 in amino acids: CASRYFMSNQPQHF. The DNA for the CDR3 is TGTGCCAGCAGGTATTTTATGAGCAATCAGCCCCAGCATTTT.

The CDR3: CASSLTGGNTEAFF. The CDR3 DNA sequence: TGCGCCAGCAGCTTAACAGGCGGGAACACTGAAGCTTTCTTT. The rearrangement links TRBV5-1 to TRBJ1-1; possible D gene TRBD1, 5 bases. The V and J ends lost 2 bases and 1 base respectively, with 9 bases between them. Looked up from germline, CDR1 is SGHRS and CDR2 is YFSETQ. The CDR3 has 14 residues.

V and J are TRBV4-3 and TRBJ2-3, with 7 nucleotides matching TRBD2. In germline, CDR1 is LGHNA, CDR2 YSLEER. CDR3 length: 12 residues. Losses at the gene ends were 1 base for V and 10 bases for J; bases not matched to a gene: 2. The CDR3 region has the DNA TGCGCCAGCAGCCAAGCTAGCGGATCGCAGTATTTT. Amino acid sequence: CASSQASGSQYF.

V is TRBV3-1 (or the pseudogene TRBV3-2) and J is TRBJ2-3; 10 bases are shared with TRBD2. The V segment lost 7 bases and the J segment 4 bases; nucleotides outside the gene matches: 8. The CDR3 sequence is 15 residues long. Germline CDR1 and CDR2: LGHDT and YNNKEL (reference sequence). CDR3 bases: TGTGCCAGCACCTCTAGCGGGAGTCCTTCAGATACGCAGTATTTT. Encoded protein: CASTSSGSPSDTQYF.

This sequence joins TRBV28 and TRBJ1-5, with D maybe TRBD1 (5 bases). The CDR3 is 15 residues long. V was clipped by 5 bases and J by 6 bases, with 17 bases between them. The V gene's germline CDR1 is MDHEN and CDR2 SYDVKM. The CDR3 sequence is CASSPWGEGVQPQHF. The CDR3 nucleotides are TGTGCCAGCAGTCCCTGGGGGGAGGGCGTTCAGCCCCAGCATTTT.

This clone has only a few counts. CDR3 nucleotides: TGTGCCTGGAGTGGGGGACAGGTTTTCAGCAATCAGCCCCAGCATTTT. Amino acids: CAWSGGQVFSNQPQHF. The V gene is TRBV30, the J gene TRBJ1-5, with 8 positions matching TRBD1. From germline, CDR1 is GTSNPN and CDR2 SVGIG (reference sequence). V shed 1 base and J 1 base; nucleotides not matched to a gene: 6. The CDR3 totals 16 residues.

In DNA, the CDR3 is TGTGCCAGTAGTATAGATCGAATGGGACTATTCTTC. This gives the protein CASSIDRMGLFF. V usage is TRBV19 and J usage is TRBJ2-1, with TRBD2 matching over 7 bases. Trimming removed 0 bases from V and 16 bases from J; junction bases left unmatched: 6. The CDR3 runs to 12 residues. Germline V gives CDR1 LNHDA, CDR2 SQIVND (reference sequence).

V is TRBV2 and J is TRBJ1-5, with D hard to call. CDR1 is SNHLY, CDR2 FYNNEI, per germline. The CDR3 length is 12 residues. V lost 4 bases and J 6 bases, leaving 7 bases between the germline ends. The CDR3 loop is CASSASGQPQHF. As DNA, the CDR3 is TGTGCCAGCAGTGCCTCCGGTCAGCCCCAGCATTTT.

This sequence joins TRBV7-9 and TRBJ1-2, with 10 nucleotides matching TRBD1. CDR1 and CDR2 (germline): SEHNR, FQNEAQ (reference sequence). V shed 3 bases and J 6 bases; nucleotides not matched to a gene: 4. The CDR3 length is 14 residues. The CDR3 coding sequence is TGTGCCAGCAGCTTCGACAGGGGGCCTGATGGCTACACCTTC. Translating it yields CASSFDRGPDGYTF.

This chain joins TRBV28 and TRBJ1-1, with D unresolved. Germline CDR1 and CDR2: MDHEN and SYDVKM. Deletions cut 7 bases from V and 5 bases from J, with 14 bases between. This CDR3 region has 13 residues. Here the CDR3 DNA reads TGTGCCAGCACCCCGATCGCGGATACTGAAGCTTTCTTT. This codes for CASTPIADTEAFF.

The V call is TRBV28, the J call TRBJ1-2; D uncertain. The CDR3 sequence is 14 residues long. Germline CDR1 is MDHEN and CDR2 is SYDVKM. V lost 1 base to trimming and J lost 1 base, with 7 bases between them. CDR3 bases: TGTGCCAGCAGTTTATACCCTAATAACTATGGCTACACCTTC. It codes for CASSLYPNNYGYTF.

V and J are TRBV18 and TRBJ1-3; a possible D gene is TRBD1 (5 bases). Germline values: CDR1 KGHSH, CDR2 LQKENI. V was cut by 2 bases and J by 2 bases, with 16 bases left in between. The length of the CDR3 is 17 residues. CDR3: CASSPRGGAAPGNTIYF. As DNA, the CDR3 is TGTGCCAGCTCACCAAGGGGAGGAGCTGCCCCTGGAAACACCATATATTTT.